The 7 T cell receptor beta chains listed next were all sequenced from one sample in a study of blood T cell repertoires in COVID-19. The protocol was immunoSEQ multiplex PCR, while the TCRdb copy is restricted to in-frame clones and leaves out a portion. The sample yields some 11,000 clones, roughly 87% seen once. The sample taken for sequencing was peripheral blood. The source of these receptors is an elderly man with acute or convalescent COVID-19.

This clone was counted a few times. The V and J genes are TRBV6-5 and TRBJ1-2, with 8 bases that match TRBD1. The CDR3 length is 13 residues. Germline values: CDR1 MNHEY, CDR2 SVGAGI. After removal of 5 bases from V and 6 bases from J, the junction contained 5 bases not matched to a gene. The CDR3 loop reads CASSHQGANGYTF. The CDR3 region has the DNA TGTGCCAGCAGTCATCAGGGGGCGAATGGCTACACCTTC.

The sample holds a few counts of this clone. This chain joins TRBV7-9 and TRBJ1-1; weak D call: TRBD1 (5 bases). The V end lost 2 bases, the J end lost 0 bases, and 7 bases lay between the germline ends. Germline lookup yields CDR1 SEHNR and CDR2 FQNEAQ (reference sequence). This CDR3 region has 14 residues. The CDR3 loop reads CASSLQGMNTEAFF. CDR3 DNA: TGTGCCAGCAGCTTACAGGGTATGAACACTGAAGCTTTCTTT.

The chain couples TRBV19 to TRBJ1-1; TRBD1 aligns across 9 bases. The V gene's germline CDR1 is LNHDA and CDR2 SQIVND (reference sequence). The CDR3 extends over 17 amino acids. After removal of 0 bases from V and 1 base from J, the junction contained 6 bases not matched to a gene. In DNA form, the CDR3 reads TGTGCCAGTAGTATAGACGAACAGGGGGCGAGGAACACTGAAGCTTTCTTT. It codes for CASSIDEQGARNTEAFF.

This clone was observed a few times. The chain joins TRBV3-1 (or the pseudogene TRBV3-2) to TRBJ2-7, with D unclear. In germline, CDR1 is LGHDT, CDR2 YNNKEL (reference sequence). The CDR3 sequence is 15 residues long. Trimming pared 1 base from V and 5 bases from J, leaving 15 bases between. CDR3 in amino acids: CASSQGGNLPNEQYF. CDR3 bases: TGTGCCAGCAGCCAAGGAGGTAACCTCCCCAACGAGCAGTACTTC.

The rearrangement joins TRBV2 to TRBJ1-2, with D maybe TRBD1 (5 bases). From germline, CDR1 is SNHLY and CDR2 FYNNEI. The CDR3 runs to 14 residues. The V and J ends lost 8 bases and 7 bases respectively, with 20 bases between them. CDR3: CASSTMLGATGYTF. The CDR3 nucleotides read TGTGCCAGCTCTACCATGTTAGGGGCTACTGGCTACACCTTC. The complete variable domain, with remaining parts taken from reference TRBV2 and TRBJ1-2, reads EPEVTQTPSHQVTQMGQEVILRCVPISNHLYFYWYRQILGQKVEFLVSFYNNEISEKSEIFDDQFSVERPDGSNFTLKIRSTKLEDSAMYFCASSTMLGATGYTFGSGTRLTVV.

The chain recombines TRBV2 with TRBJ1-2, with no clear D. The CDR3 totals 16 residues. Germline CDR1 SNHLY, CDR2 FYNNEI. Trimming shortened V by 8 bases and J by 3 bases, and 22 bases separated the two germline ends. CDR3: CASAKTRLDNDYGYTF. CDR3 nucleotide sequence: TGTGCCAGCGCAAAAACTCGCCTCGATAATGACTATGGCTACACCTTC.

This chain links TRBV10-3 with TRBJ2-1, with D possibly being TRBD2 (5 bases). Germline V gives CDR1 ENHRY, CDR2 SYGVKD. The length of the CDR3 is 17 residues. The V end lost 6 bases, the J end lost 4 bases, and 22 bases lay between the germline ends. This chain's CDR3 is CAISRLGSGSSYNEQFF. CDR3 in DNA: TGTGCCATCAGCCGCCTAGGGAGCGGCTCCTCATACAATGAGCAGTTCTTC.